The 7 T cell receptor beta chains reported below all come from one sample, sequenced in a study of neoadjuvant nivolumab and ipilimumab in lung cancer (TCRdb year 2020). To prepare the library, the immunoSEQ multiplex PCR assay was applied. Not all clones reach the TCRdb copy of this immuneACCESS table, which keeps in-frame sequences only. Checked studies attribute under half of the gap to unresolved V genes and leave the rest unexplained. Counted in this sample were 20,000 to 25,000 clones; less than 85% of them appeared once. The ten largest clones represent more than 20% of the sample. The sample's time point label is to be understood as: pretherapy, before neoadjuvant immune checkpoint inhibitors. The source was peripheral blood, collected before neoadjuvant nivolumab, alone or with ipilimumab. These TCRs come from an adult with non-small cell lung cancer.

In its sample, this clone was seen a few times. V is TRBV2 and J is TRBJ1-2, with D possibly TRBD1 on 6 matching bases. The CDR3 runs to 14 residues. Deletions cut 3 bases from V and 4 bases from J, with 12 bases between. The germline V gene encodes CDR1 SNHLY and CDR2 FYNNEI. CDR3 region: CASSDQGGGYGYTF. In nucleotides, the CDR3 is TGTGCCAGCAGTGATCAGGGAGGGGGCTATGGCTACACCTTC.

The J gene is TRBJ1-1, the V gene TRBV4-3, with D possibly matching TRBD1 (6 bases). The CDR3 spans 15 residues. Looked up from germline, CDR1 is LGHNA and CDR2 is YSLEER. The V end was cut by 3 bases, the J end by 5 bases, with 16 bases between. The CDR3 loop reads CASSHATGSETEAFF. The CDR3 bases are TGCGCCAGCAGCCATGCCACAGGGAGCGAAACTGAAGCTTTCTTT.

This sequence joins TRBV9 and TRBJ1-2, with D possibly matching TRBD1 (5 bases). CDR3 size: 18 residues. The germline V gene encodes CDR1 SGDLS and CDR2 YYNGEE. Between the trimmed V and J ends, which lost 0 bases and 6 bases, there was a span of 24 bases. This chain's CDR3 is CASSVGAGRLISWDGYTF. The CDR3 bases are TGTGCCAGCAGCGTAGGTGCGGGGCGCCTTATTTCGTGGGATGGCTACACCTTC.

The gene calls are TRBV6-4 and TRBJ2-1, with D unresolved. This CDR3 has 14 residues. V lost 5 bases and J 8 bases, leaving 16 bases between the germline ends. Germline-derived CDR1 and CDR2 are MRHNA and SNTAGT. CDR3 bases: TGTGCCAGCAGTAAATTAGTGGGTACCGATGAGCAGTTCTTC. This translates into CASSKLVGTDEQFF.

The genes are TRBV7-2 and TRBJ2-1; D perhaps matches TRBD1 (9 bases). V gave up 1 base and J gave up 4 bases, with 23 bases separating them. The CDR3 loop spans 19 amino acids. The germline V gene encodes CDR1 SGHTA and CDR2 FQGNSA. This CDR3 reads CASSLGGQGLTSGYNEQFF. CDR3 in DNA: TGTGCCAGCAGCTTAGGGGGACAGGGTCTTACTAGCGGTTACAATGAGCAGTTCTTC.

The genes are TRBV11-3 and TRBJ2-5; either TRBD1 or TRBD2 may supply D (6 bases each). The CDR3 contains 14 residues. Trimming pared 5 bases from V and 5 bases from J, leaving 15 bases between. Looked up from germline, CDR1 is SGHNT and CDR2 is YENEEA. CDR3 region: CASSRGAGTETQYF. The CDR3, as DNA: TGTGCCAGCAGCAGGGGGGCCGGGACGGAGACCCAGTACTTC.

The CDR3 region is CASSSAGAGGSGELFF. CDR3 nucleotide sequence: TGTGCCAGCAGCTCGGCCGGGGCGGGAGGAAGCGGGGAGCTGTTTTTT. The chain carries TRBV5-4 and TRBJ2-2, with 8 positions matching TRBD2. Germline trimming cut 3 bases from V and 7 bases from J; bases unmatched to any gene: 11. CDR3 length: 16 residues. The germline CDR1 and CDR2 sequences are SGHNT and YYREEE (reference sequence).